These 18 T cell receptor beta chains share one sample of origin, sequenced in a study of OX40 agonist ivuxolimab in advanced cancers. The method was the immunoSEQ multiplex PCR assay. TCRdb provides this immuneACCESS table in a form limited to in-frame rearrangements. Some clones are lacking; in checked studies, under half of them reflect an unresolved V gene, and why the rest are absent is not known. The sample records 65,000 to 90,000 clones, 85% to 90% of which are singletons. Around 0.73% of the sample comes from the top ten. The source material was CD4+ or CD8+ T cells sorted from blood, sampled in a trial of the OX40 agonist ivuxolimab. Receptors were obtained from an adult with an advanced solid tumor such as melanoma, head and neck, liver or kidney cancer.

The chain couples TRBV6-1 to TRBJ2-7; TRBD2 agrees at 8 bases. Germline CDR1 is MNHNS and CDR2 is SASEGT. The CDR3 covers 15 residues. V trimming: 7 bases; J trimming: 1 base; junction bases outside the gene matches: 9. The CDR3 DNA follows: TGTGCCAGCAAGGCCGGGGGGGAGGAGTCCTACGAGCAGTACTTC. Translated: CASKAGGEESYEQYF.

The DNA for the CDR3 is TGTGCCAGCAGCTTCCACTTAGCTTCCCACGAGCAGTACTTC. Translating gives CASSFHLASHEQYF. The V and J genes are TRBV7-9 and TRBJ2-7; D is undetermined. V gave up 3 bases and J gave up 5 bases, with 14 bases separating them. CDR1 SEHNR and CDR2 FQNEAQ come from the germline V gene (reference sequence). This CDR3 is built from 14 residues.

CDR3 DNA sequence: TGCGCCAGCAGCGCCTCCGGACTACGGGATGGCGGGGAGCTGTTTTTT. It codes for CASSASGLRDGGELFF. The chain is built from TRBV5-1 and TRBJ2-2, with D maybe TRBD2 (6 bases). The CDR3 contains 16 residues. Germline V gives CDR1 SGHRS, CDR2 YFSETQ. V gave up 4 bases and J gave up 7 bases, with 20 bases separating them.

The V call is TRBV2, the J call TRBJ1-5; D is possibly TRBD1 (6 bases). The CDR3 spans 15 residues. V dropped 5 bases and J dropped 2 bases, with 13 bases sitting between them. Germline CDR1 and CDR2: SNHLY and FYNNEI. The CDR3 bases are TGTGCCAGCAGTCAGGGGAGTTCTCGCAATCAGCCCCAGCATTTT. This gives the protein CASSQGSSRNQPQHF.

The chain recombines TRBV15 with TRBJ1-1; D unclear. Germline V gene data show CDR1 as LNHNV and CDR2 as YYDKDF (reference sequence). CDR3 length: 12 amino acids. With 3 bases removed from V and 9 bases from J, the gap between germline ends came to 11 bases. The CDR3 is CATSSDHLKAFF. CDR3 in DNA: TGTGCCACCAGCAGCGACCACTTGAAAGCTTTCTTT.

The chain has TRBV9 and TRBJ2-2; D might be TRBD2 (5 bases). Deletions cut 2 bases from V and 6 bases from J, with 14 bases between. This CDR3 region has 15 residues. Germline CDR1 SGDLS, CDR2 YYNGEE. CDR3 in amino acids: CASSVEGVQPGELFF. CDR3 sequence (DNA): TGTGCCAGCAGCGTCGAGGGAGTCCAGCCCGGGGAGCTGTTTTTT.

The chain is built from TRBV30 and TRBJ1-5; D remains ambiguous. The CDR3 is 12 amino acids. Germline-derived CDR1 and CDR2 are GTSNPN and SVGIG (reference sequence). In DNA form, the CDR3 reads TGTGCGGGAGGGTCGGGCAATCAGCCCCAGCATTTT. The encoded protein is CAGGSGNQPQHF.

This chain uses TRBV19 with TRBJ2-2; the D is unclear. This CDR3 region has 14 residues. CDR1 LNHDA and CDR2 SQIVND come from the germline V gene (reference sequence). The V end lost 6 bases, the J end lost 1 base, and 9 bases lay between the germline ends. CDR3 protein: CASSERQNTGELFF. The CDR3 coding sequence is TGTGCCAGTAGCGAACGACAGAACACCGGGGAGCTGTTTTTT.

V and J are TRBV5-4 and TRBJ1-5, with 8 bases identical to TRBD1. The germline V gene has CDR1 SGHNT and CDR2 YYREEE (reference sequence). The V gene end was trimmed by 4 bases and the J gene end by 0 bases; junction bases not matched to a gene: 9. This CDR3 has 17 residues. The CDR3 is CASSLRTGLYSNQPQHF. CDR3 coding DNA: TGTGCCAGCAGCCTCAGGACAGGGCTCTATAGCAATCAGCCCCAGCATTTT.

The genes are TRBV6-5 and TRBJ2-7; TRBD2 might be the D (5 bases). V was pared by 7 bases and J by 6 bases, with 22 bases between. Germline V CDR1 and CDR2: MNHEY, SVGAGI. The CDR3 runs 15 residues. The CDR3 coding sequence is TGTGCCAGCACCCCCCTGGGGAGAGGGATCGGCGAGCAGTACTTC. It yields the protein CASTPLGRGIGEQYF.

This clone appeared once. The V call is TRBV2, the J call TRBJ1-1; D call uncertain. V gave up 5 bases and J gave up 8 bases, with 9 bases separating them. The CDR3 is 11 amino acids. Germline-derived CDR1 and CDR2 are SNHLY and FYNNEI. Here the CDR3 reads CASSPAWEAFF. The CDR3 region has the DNA TGTGCCAGCAGTCCAGCCTGGGAAGCTTTCTTT.

The V call is TRBV5-4, the J call TRBJ2-7; D is uncertain. Germline-derived CDR1 and CDR2 are SGHNT and YYREEE (reference sequence). This CDR3 has 13 residues. V was clipped by 7 bases and J by 7 bases, with 18 bases between them. The CDR3 here is CASSPVGLREQYF. The CDR3 coding sequence is TGTGCCAGCTCCCCAGTGGGCCTTCGGGAGCAGTACTTC.

The V gene is TRBV30, the J gene TRBJ2-5; D is possibly TRBD1 (7 bases). Deletions cut 5 bases from V and 5 bases from J, with 18 bases between. The length of the CDR3 is 14 residues. Germline V gene lookup returns CDR1 GTSNPN and CDR2 SVGIG (reference sequence). CDR3 loop: CAWGGTEPWETQYF. The CDR3 nucleotides read TGTGCCTGGGGGGGGACAGAGCCCTGGGAGACCCAGTACTTC. The full variable domain, in which reference TRBV30 and TRBJ2-5 provide the parts outside the CDR3, is SQTIHQWPATLVQPVGSPLSLECTVEGTSNPNLYWYRQAAGRGLQLLFYSVGIGQISSEVPQNLSASRPQDRQFILSSKKLLLSDSGFYLCAWGGTEPWETQYFGPGTRLLVL.

The rearrangement links TRBV5-1 to TRBJ2-7; D might be TRBD2 (5 bases). The CDR3 length is 14 residues. Trimming took 0 bases from V and 0 from J, leaving 7 bases between them. CDR1 is SGHRS, CDR2 YFSETQ, per germline. In DNA form, the CDR3 reads TGCGCCAGCAGCTTGGCGGGGAGCTCCTACGAGCAGTACTTC. It is translated as CASSLAGSSYEQYF.

The CDR3, as DNA: TGTGCCAGTATGATAGTCGAGGGCTACACCTTC. The encoded protein is CASMIVEGYTF. The chain couples TRBV27 to TRBJ1-2; D uncertain. The CDR3 consists of 11 residues. Trimming took off 9 bases at V and 8 bases at J, with 13 bases between the two ends. Germline CDR1 is MNHEY and CDR2 is SMNVEV (reference sequence).

V is TRBV2 and J is TRBJ2-7, with 9 bases matching TRBD1. Germline trimming cut 4 bases from V and 4 bases from J; bases unmatched to any gene: 8. Germline CDR1 reads SNHLY; CDR2 reads FYNNEI. There are 15 residues in the CDR3. The CDR3 loop reads CASSAQGTGKYEQYF. The CDR3 DNA follows: TGTGCCAGCAGTGCACAGGGGACAGGGAAGTACGAGCAGTACTTC.

This clone was seen only once. This chain connects TRBV2 to TRBJ2-1; TRBD2 matches at 9 bases. CDR1 SNHLY and CDR2 FYNNEI come from the germline V gene. Germline trimming cut 2 bases from V and 4 bases from J; bases unmatched to any gene: 9. CDR3 length equals 17 residues. The CDR3 region is CASSERGRLAAYNEQFF. CDR3 nucleotide sequence: TGTGCCAGCAGTGAAAGGGGGCGACTAGCGGCTTACAATGAGCAGTTCTTC.

This chain uses TRBV27 with TRBJ2-3, with D uncertain. Trimming removed 6 bases from V and 2 bases from J, with 9 bases in between. The V gene's germline CDR1 is MNHEY and CDR2 SMNVEV (reference sequence). The CDR3 covers 13 residues. The CDR3 bases are TGTGCCAGCAGGAGGCAGAACACAGATACGCAGTATTTT. Residues: CASRRQNTDTQYF.